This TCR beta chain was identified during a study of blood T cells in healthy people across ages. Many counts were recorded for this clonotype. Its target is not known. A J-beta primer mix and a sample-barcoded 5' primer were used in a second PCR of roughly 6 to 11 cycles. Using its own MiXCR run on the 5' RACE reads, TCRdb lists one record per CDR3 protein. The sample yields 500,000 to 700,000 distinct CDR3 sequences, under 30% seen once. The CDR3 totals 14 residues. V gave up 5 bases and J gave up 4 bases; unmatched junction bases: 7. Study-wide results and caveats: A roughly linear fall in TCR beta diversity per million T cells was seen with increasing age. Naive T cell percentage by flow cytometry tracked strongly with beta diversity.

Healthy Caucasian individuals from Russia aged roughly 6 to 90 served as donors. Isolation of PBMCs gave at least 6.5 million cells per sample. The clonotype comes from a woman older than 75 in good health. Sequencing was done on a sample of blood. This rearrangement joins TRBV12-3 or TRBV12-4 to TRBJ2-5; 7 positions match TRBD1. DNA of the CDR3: TGTGCCAGCAGTCGCACAGGGGTAGGAGAGACCCAGTACTTC. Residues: CASSRTGVGETQYF.